Listed below are T cell receptor beta chains from one sample, sequenced in a study of blood T cells in healthy people across ages. TCRdb reprocessed the 5' RACE reads via MiXCR and lists one record per CDR3 protein. The sample lists about 1,600,000 distinct CDR3 sequences; roughly 40% were seen once. Sequenced material: blood. These receptors were taken from a woman younger than 30 in good health. Each CDR3 is given with its conserved first and last residue. For some rows the clone size is stated as once, few or many, or as a class when expanded; others skip it.

V gene	clone size	J gene	CDR3 protein
TRBV5-1	.	TRBJ2-1	CASSTGDYYNEQFF
TRBV7-2	.	TRBJ2-1	CASSLPRRGNEQFF
TRBV7-9	few	TRBJ2-1	CASGGHLGNEQFF
TRBV20-1	many	TRBJ2-1	CSALGDRYNEQFF
TRBV29-1	.	TRBJ2-5	CSVELQRERNEQYF
TRBV21-1	once	TRBJ2-1	CASSKACGGRWEAQFF
TRBV27	.	TRBJ2-7	CASSLLTGQGDYEQYF
TRBV5-1	.	TRBJ2-2	CASSSLGDTGELFF
TRBV2	few	TRBJ2-5	CASQQDGETQYF
TRBV27	.	TRBJ2-1	CASSLSTVFSVHNEQFF